The sequence of this TCR beta chain was determined in a study of cytomegalovirus exposure and HLA in healthy donors. Healthy bone marrow donors formed the donor group. The PCR was carried out with 60 Vbeta primers and 13 Jbeta primers. Assay used: immunoSEQ multiplex PCR; TCRdb lists only in-frame clones, some missing. The sample includes 180,000 or so clones, 75% to 90% of them seen just once. Trimming removed 5 bases from V and 4 bases from J; junction bases left unmatched: 8. This CDR3 comprises 15 residues. Germline V gene sequence: CDR1 SGHTA, CDR2 FQGNSA. V is TRBV7-2 and J is TRBJ2-4, with 7 bases fitting TRBD1. The sequenced material came from PBMCs. The clonotype comes from a woman aged 50 to 60 in good health and CMV-seropositive. CDR3 residues: CASSPRDSLKNIQYF. The CDR3 DNA sequence: TGTGCCAGCAGCCCAAGGGACAGTCTAAAAAACATTCAGTACTTC.